The 11 T cell receptor beta chains below were found in one sample sequenced in a study of T-cell memory formation after mild COVID-19. One entry per CDR3 protein results from TCRdb running MiXCR on the 5' RACE reads. The data show approximately 180,000 distinct CDR3 sequences, under 20% seen once. Input material: PBMCs or a T cell subset sorted from them (not recorded which). These receptors all come from an adult woman who had mild COVID-19 (a few samples of this study predate the infection). Cell type and time point are not known.

This sequence joins TRBV2 and TRBJ1-1; D gene uncertain. Trimming removed 2 bases from V and 1 base from J, with 5 bases in between. The length of the CDR3 is 13 residues. In germline, CDR1 is SNHLY, CDR2 FYNNEI. CDR3: CASSELPNTEAFF. In DNA, the CDR3 is TGTGCCAGCAGTGAACTCCCGAACACTGAAGCTTTCTTT. Combining the CDR3 with reference TRBV2 and TRBJ1-1 gives the whole variable domain EPEVTQTPSHQVTQMGQEVILRCVPISNHLYFYWYRQILGQKVEFLVSFYNNEISEKSEIFDDQFSVERPDGSNFTLKIRSTKLEDSAMYFCASSELPNTEAFFGQGTRLTVV.

This clonotype has only a few counts. The V gene is TRBV12-3 or TRBV12-4, the J gene TRBJ2-1; D is ambiguous. Trimming stripped 2 bases from V and 4 bases from J, with 18 bases between. The CDR3 extends over 17 amino acids. The DNA of the CDR3 is TGTGCCAGCAGTTTAAGCTCCGTGCCGAAGCTTTACAATGAGCAGTTCTTC. This translates into CASSLSSVPKLYNEQFF.

This clonotype has at least ten counts. The J gene is TRBJ2-5, the V gene TRBV29-1; tentative D call: TRBD2 (6 bases). Germline loops: CDR1 SQVTM, CDR2 ANQGSEA. Trimming cost V 4 bases and J 9 bases, with 18 bases left between them. This CDR3 comprises 13 residues. The CDR3 region is CSVVRDGVAAQYF. The CDR3 coding sequence is TGCAGCGTTGTGCGGGACGGCGTTGCGGCCCAGTACTTC.

This clonotype has a count of ten or more. This sequence joins TRBV7-9 and TRBJ2-1; 7 bases match TRBD2. Trimming cost V 5 bases and J 14 bases; bases outside gene matches: 9. The CDR3 is 12 amino acids. CDR1 is SEHNR and CDR2 is FQNEAQ in the germline V gene (reference sequence). CDR3 coding DNA: TGTGCCAGCAGCCCTGGGACTACGAAGGAGTTCTTC. Amino acid sequence: CASSPGTTKEFF.

The chain uses TRBV4-1 and TRBJ2-2; D is possibly TRBD1 or TRBD2 (5 bases each). V was pared by 0 bases and J by 2 bases, with 22 bases between. Germline V gene sequence: CDR1 MGHRA, CDR2 YSYEKL. This CDR3 spans 20 amino acids. CDR3 DNA sequence: TGCGCCAGCAGCCAAGACCCTGGGGGTTATCGACAGCCCAACACCGGGGAGCTGTTTTTT. This sequence encodes CASSQDPGGYRQPNTGELFF.

V gene TRBV10-3 combines with J gene TRBJ2-7; D uncertain. The CDR3 is 13 residues long. V lost 4 bases to trimming and J lost 0 bases, with 7 bases between them. Per germline, CDR1 ENHRY and CDR2 SYGVKD. The CDR3 sequence is CAISVSASYEQYF. The CDR3 coding sequence is TGTGCCATCAGTGTATCGGCCTCCTACGAGCAGTACTTC.

This clonotype came up a few times. The chain couples TRBV3-1 to TRBJ2-3; no definite D call. The germline gives CDR1 LGHDT, CDR2 YNNKEL (reference sequence). The V gene lost 8 bases and the J gene lost 6 bases, with 12 bases spanning the gap. The CDR3 extends over 12 amino acids. The CDR3 region is CASASFADTQYF. The CDR3, as DNA: TGTGCCAGCGCCTCCTTTGCGGATACGCAGTATTTT.

This clonotype showed up just once. The rearrangement uses TRBV6-6 and TRBJ1-3; D is uncertain. This CDR3 region has 13 residues. Trimming stripped 2 bases from V and 0 bases from J, with 2 bases between. From germline, CDR1 is MNHNY and CDR2 SVGAGI (reference sequence). CDR3 protein: CASSYLSGNTIYF. CDR3 nucleotide sequence: TGTGCCAGCAGTTACCTCTCTGGAAACACCATATATTTT.

The sample holds a few counts of this clonotype. The J gene is TRBJ2-7, the V gene TRBV29-1; D perhaps matches TRBD1 (6 bases). Trimming left V 0 bases short and J 7 bases short, with 16 bases between. The CDR3 has 14 residues. CDR1 SQVTM and CDR2 ANQGSEA come from the germline V gene. In DNA, the CDR3 is TGCAGCGTTGAAGATGCAGGGGCTAGTCGGGAGCAGTACTTC. Its translation is CSVEDAGASREQYF.

This clonotype occurred once. Germline and junction disagree at one end, which may indicate a read error. This chain uses TRBV12-3 or TRBV12-4 with TRBJ2-6; D may be TRBD2 (6 bases). This CDR3 spans 17 amino acids. CDR3 DNA sequence: TGTTCCAGCACCCTCTGGGGCGGGGTCTCTGGGGCCAACGTCCTGACTTTC. Its translation: CSSTLWGGVSGANVLTF.

The sample holds a few counts of this clonotype. The rearrangement uses TRBV6-5 and TRBJ2-7; 9 positions match TRBD1. The CDR3 contains 14 residues. Trimming took 5 bases from V and 4 from J; bases not matched to a gene: 6. In germline, CDR1 is MNHEY, CDR2 SVGAGI. The CDR3 bases are TGTGCCAGCAGTACGGACAGGGGATCGTACGAGCAGTACTTC. Its translation: CASSTDRGSYEQYF.